These 25 T cell receptor beta chains came from one sample sequenced in a study of CD8+ T cells in alopecia areata. RNA extraction was followed by reverse transcription into cDNA, which acted as the sequencing template. Only in-frame clones appear in the TCRdb table, and some are missing; sequencing was by immunoSEQ multiplex PCR. The table lists around 190,000 clones, about 61% of them singletons. The sequencing input was CD8+ T cells sorted from blood. These receptor sequences come from a human donor in good health.

This clone was detected only a few times. J is TRBJ1-2 and V is TRBV29-1; D remains ambiguous. Trimming pared 2 bases from V and 4 bases from J, leaving 11 bases between. CDR1 SQVTM and CDR2 ANQGSEA come from the germline V gene. The CDR3 spans 13 residues. CDR3: CSVESGVFYGYTF. The CDR3 nucleotides read TGCAGCGTTGAATCCGGGGTTTTCTATGGCTACACCTTC.

This clone was picked up a small number of times. This chain connects TRBV29-1 to TRBJ2-1; 10 bases line up with TRBD2. Trimming cost V 4 bases and J 5 bases; bases outside gene matches: 5. The V gene's germline CDR1 is SQVTM and CDR2 ANQGSEA. The CDR3 is 14 residues long. The CDR3 sequence: CSVVAGGDHNEQFF. CDR3 in DNA: TGCAGCGTTGTAGCGGGGGGTGACCACAATGAGCAGTTCTTC.

V and J are TRBV29-1 and TRBJ1-2; D gene uncertain. This CDR3 contains 12 residues. Germline CDR1 SQVTM, CDR2 ANQGSEA. V was trimmed by 5 bases and J by 7 bases, leaving 14 bases between them. CDR3 in DNA: TGCAGCGTTCCAACGGCGGGCTTTGGCTACACCTTC. This translates into CSVPTAGFGYTF.

V and J are TRBV5-6 and TRBJ2-6; D gene ambiguous. The CDR3 sequence is 17 residues long. CDR1 is SGHDT, CDR2 YYEEEE, per germline. Trimming removed 1 base at V and 0 bases at J, with 11 bases between. The CDR3 sequence is CASSLFGRLSGANVLTF. CDR3 DNA: TGTGCCAGCAGCTTGTTCGGTAGGCTCTCTGGGGCCAACGTCCTGACTTTC.

The gene calls are TRBV9 and TRBJ1-2; possible D gene TRBD1, 5 bases. Trimming cost V 5 bases and J 2 bases, with 10 bases left between them. Germline V gene data show CDR1 as SGDLS and CDR2 as YYNGEE. The CDR3 is 13 amino acids. The CDR3 spells CASRNRDNYGYTF. The CDR3 DNA follows: TGTGCCAGCAGGAACCGGGACAACTATGGCTACACCTTC.

This clone was picked up a small number of times. The V call is TRBV7-9, the J call TRBJ1-1; no firm D call. The germline V gene has CDR1 SEHNR and CDR2 FQNEAQ (reference sequence). The ends were cut back, 8 bases at V and 2 bases at J, with 9 bases in the middle. This CDR3 spans 12 amino acids. For the CDR3, the DNA is TGTGCCAGCCCGGAGCCTAACACTGAAGCTTTCTTT. This encodes CASPEPNTEAFF.

This clone has more than one count but fewer than ten. The chain combines TRBV2 with TRBJ1-1; 8 bases agree with TRBD1. The CDR3 is made up of 13 amino acids. Per germline, CDR1 SNHLY and CDR2 FYNNEI. Trimming cost V 6 bases and J 5 bases; bases outside gene matches: 5. Here the CDR3 reads CASRLGQETEAFF. The CDR3 DNA reads TGTGCCAGCAGACTGGGACAGGAGACTGAAGCTTTCTTT.

This clone was observed a few times. This chain connects TRBV9 to TRBJ1-4, with D unclear. Trimming shortened V by 4 bases and J by 12 bases, and 19 bases separated the two germline ends. The CDR3 sequence is 14 residues long. Germline V CDR1 and CDR2: SGDLS, YYNGEE. The CDR3 sequence is CASSPSSSNGQLFF. The DNA of the CDR3 is TGTGCCAGCAGCCCTTCGTCAAGTAATGGCCAACTGTTTTTT. Complete variable domain (other parts from reference TRBV9 and TRBJ1-4): DSGVTQTPKHLITATGQRVTLRCSPRSGDLSVYWYQQSLDQGLQFLIQYYNGEERAKGNILERFSAQQFPDLHSELNLSSLELGDSALYFCASSPSSSNGQLFFGSGTQLSVL.

The chain has TRBV6-5 and TRBJ2-1, with 10 positions matching TRBD2. The CDR3 length is 16 residues. V lost 0 bases and J lost 2; bases outside the gene matches: 1. The germline V gene encodes CDR1 MNHEY and CDR2 SVGAGI. The CDR3 protein is CASSYSAGGAYNEQFF. The CDR3 bases are TGTGCCAGCAGTTACTCAGCGGGGGGGGCCTACAATGAGCAGTTCTTC.

This rearrangement joins TRBV30 to TRBJ1-1; D ambiguous. The length of the CDR3 is 15 residues. The ends were cut back, 0 bases at V and 0 bases at J, with 11 bases in the middle. CDR1 and CDR2 from the germline V gene are GTSNPN and SVGIG (reference sequence). The CDR3, as DNA: TGTGCCTGGAGTGTAGGCAGGACCATGAACACTGAAGCTTTCTTT. Translation: CAWSVGRTMNTEAFF.

V and J are TRBV5-1 and TRBJ1-1, with 12 nucleotides matching TRBD1. From germline, CDR1 is SGHRS and CDR2 YFSETQ. CDR3 length equals 15 residues. The junction had 11 bases not matched to a gene; V was cut back by 5 bases and J by 9 bases. The DNA of the CDR3 is TGCGCCAGCAGACCGGGACAGGGGGCGCAAGGCAAAGCTTTCTTT. Its translation is CASRPGQGAQGKAFF.

This clone was seen only once. The chain has TRBV27 and TRBJ2-7; D ambiguous. The CDR3 spans 13 residues. V was shortened by 5 bases and J by 4 bases, with 12 bases between the two germline ends. Germline CDR1 MNHEY, CDR2 SMNVEV (reference sequence). CDR3 DNA sequence: TGTGCCAGCAGTGGATTCAGCTCGTACGAGCAGTACTTC. Its translation: CASSGFSSYEQYF.

DNA of the CDR3: TGTGCCAGCAGTGAAGCAAGGGAGGACACAGTATACAATGAGCAGTTCTTC. It translates to CASSEAREDTVYNEQFF. The chain has TRBV2 and TRBJ2-1; the D gene is possibly TRBD2 (6 bases). V lost 0 bases, J lost 4 bases, and 16 bases lay in between. The CDR3 has 17 amino acids. CDR1 SNHLY and CDR2 FYNNEI come from the germline V gene. Based on the CDR3 plus reference TRBV2 and TRBJ2-1, the full variable domain is EPEVTQTPSHQVTQMGQEVILRCVPISNHLYFYWYRQILGQKVEFLVSFYNNEISEKSEIFDDQFSVERPDGSNFTLKIRSTKLEDSAMYFCASSEAREDTVYNEQFFGPGTRLTVL.

Notes on this clone: An end of the junction does not agree with germline; a read error may underlie this. The V gene is TRBV6-1, the J gene TRBJ1-1; unclear D gene. This CDR3 has 11 residues. The germline CDR1 and CDR2 sequences are MNHNS and SASEGT. CDR3 coding DNA: TGTGCCAGCAGTGAGAACCCTGAAGCTTTCTTT. Protein product: CASSENPEAFF.

J is TRBJ2-7 and V is TRBV5-1; D might be TRBD1 (5 bases). The CDR3 length is 15 residues. V shed 0 bases and J shed 1 base, with 11 bases lying between them. In germline, CDR1 is SGHRS, CDR2 YFSETQ. The CDR3 DNA follows: TGCGCCAGCAGCTTGGAGTTGGACATTTCCTACGAGCAGTACTTC. It translates to CASSLELDISYEQYF.

This clone was counted between two and nine times. The V call is TRBV9, the J call TRBJ1-2; 8 bases line up with TRBD1. From germline, CDR1 is SGDLS and CDR2 YYNGEE. CDR3 length: 11 amino acids. The junction had 2 bases not matched to a gene; V was cut back by 7 bases and J by 6 bases. CDR3 sequence: CASEGQDGYTF. For the CDR3, the DNA is TGTGCCAGCGAGGGACAGGATGGCTACACCTTC.

The chain carries TRBV11-2 and TRBJ2-5; D gene ambiguous. The germline V gene has CDR1 SGHAT and CDR2 FQNNGV. The CDR3 sequence is 12 residues long. The V gene lost 5 bases and the J gene lost 5 bases, with 9 bases spanning the gap. The CDR3 protein is CASSPPRETQYF. CDR3 nucleotide sequence: TGTGCCAGCAGCCCCCCAAGGGAGACCCAGTACTTC. The full variable domain, completed using reference TRBV11-2 and TRBJ2-5, is EAGVAQSPRYKIIEKRQSVAFWCNPISGHATLYWYQQILGQGPKLLIQFQNNGVVDDSQLPKDRFSAERLKGVDSTLKIQPAKLEDSAVYLCASSPPRETQYFGPGTRLLVL.

J is TRBJ2-7 and V is TRBV29-1; D unresolved. CDR3 size: 12 residues. The V gene's germline CDR1 is SQVTM and CDR2 ANQGSEA. Trimming cost V 6 bases and J 6 bases, with 15 bases left between them. The CDR3 reads CSVNTSPTEQYF. The CDR3 DNA reads TGCAGCGTCAACACGTCTCCGACCGAGCAGTACTTC.

V is TRBV4-1 and J is TRBJ2-2; D remains unclear. Trimming removed 4 bases at V and 0 bases at J, with 3 bases between. The germline gives CDR1 MGHRA, CDR2 YSYEKL. The CDR3 is 13 amino acids. The CDR3 region has the DNA TGCGCCAGCAGCCGTACGAACACCGGGGAGCTGTTTTTT. It specifies CASSRTNTGELFF.

This clone was counted between two and nine times. The genes are TRBV29-1 and TRBJ2-2; D gene unclear. Germline V gives CDR1 SQVTM, CDR2 ANQGSEA. With 3 bases removed from V and 8 bases from J, the gap between germline ends came to 7 bases. There are 11 residues in the CDR3. CDR3 sequence reads: CSVDQLGELFF. The CDR3 DNA sequence: TGCAGCGTTGATCAGTTGGGGGAGCTGTTTTTT.

This clone came up a few times. The genes are TRBV4-1 and TRBJ2-3; 14 bases fit TRBD2. V shed 1 base, J shed 6 bases, and the junction held 3 bases outside the gene matches. The CDR3 is made up of 16 amino acids. Germline V gene sequence: CDR1 MGHRA, CDR2 YSYEKL. This chain's CDR3 is CASSQVTSGGADTQYF. CDR3 coding DNA: TGCGCCAGCAGCCAAGTGACTAGCGGGGGGGCGGATACGCAGTATTTT.

The rearrangement joins TRBV27 to TRBJ2-1, with 7 nucleotides matching TRBD1. V gave up 2 bases and J gave up 0 bases; unmatched junction bases: 4. The CDR3 runs 16 residues. The germline V gene has CDR1 MNHEY and CDR2 SMNVEV (reference sequence). The CDR3 region has the DNA TGTGCCAGCAGTTTAGGGACAGCCAGCTCCTACAATGAGCAGTTCTTC. Its protein product is CASSLGTASSYNEQFF.

The rearrangement uses TRBV10-3 and TRBJ2-5, with a tentative D call TRBD2 (5 bases). CDR1 and CDR2 from the germline V gene are ENHRY and SYGVKD. Trimming removed 3 bases at V and 4 bases at J, with 6 bases between. The CDR3 is 12 residues long. This CDR3 reads CAISDGGETQYF. The CDR3 DNA reads TGTGCCATCAGTGACGGAGGAGAGACCCAGTACTTC.

The chain uses TRBV9 and TRBJ1-2; D uncertain. Trimming removed 3 bases at V and 4 bases at J, with 10 bases between. Germline loops: CDR1 SGDLS, CDR2 YYNGEE. The CDR3 contains 13 residues. CDR3 protein: CASSDPDLYGYTF. CDR3 DNA sequence: TGTGCCAGCAGCGACCCCGACCTCTATGGCTACACCTTC.

This chain joins TRBV29-1 and TRBJ2-5, with 9 nucleotides matching TRBD1. The CDR3 covers 12 residues. V lost 7 bases to trimming and J lost 2 bases; unmatched junction nucleotides: 2. Germline CDR1 SQVTM, CDR2 ANQGSEA. This chain's CDR3 is CSAQGAQETQYF. The CDR3 nucleotides are TGCAGCGCACAGGGGGCTCAAGAGACCCAGTACTTC.